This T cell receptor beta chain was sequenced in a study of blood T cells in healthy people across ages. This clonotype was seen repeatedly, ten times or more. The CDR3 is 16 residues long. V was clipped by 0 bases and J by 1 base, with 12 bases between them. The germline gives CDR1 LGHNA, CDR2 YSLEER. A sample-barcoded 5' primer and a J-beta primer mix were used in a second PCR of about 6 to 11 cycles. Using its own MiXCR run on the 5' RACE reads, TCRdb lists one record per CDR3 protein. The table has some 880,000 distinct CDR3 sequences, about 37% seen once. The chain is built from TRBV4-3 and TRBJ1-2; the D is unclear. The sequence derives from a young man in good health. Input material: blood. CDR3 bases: TGCGCCAGCAGCCAAGATTTGAGGACCGATAACTATGGCTACACCTTC. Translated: CASSQDLRTDNYGYTF.